The subject of this entry is one T cell receptor beta chain. Its antigen is as yet unknown. The record originates from a study of monozygotic twins with inflammatory bowel disease. TCRdb re-called the 5' RACE reads and gives one entry per CDR3 protein, without DNA. The sample has tens of thousands of distinct CDR3 sequences. General study results and limits: Possibly because of limited power, concordant and discordant twins showed no difference in repertoire similarity. IBD patients showed reduced TCRbeta diversity (inverse Simpson) versus healthy co-twins.

The CDR3 loop spans 14 amino acids. Germline loops: CDR1 SGHRS, CDR2 YFSETQ. The chain combines TRBV5-1 with TRBJ1-1. The clonotype was recovered from a human donor with ulcerative colitis or Crohn's disease, or a healthy co-twin of an affected twin (not recorded which). Material for sequencing was blood. CDR3 in amino acids: CASSFQTSNTEAFF.